This TCR beta chain is from a study of post-analysis software for immune sequencing data. Built from TCR beta cDNA, the libraries had unique molecular identifiers in them. MiXCR, run by TCRdb on the PCR reads, gives a single entry per CDR3 protein. The repertoire consists of hundreds of thousands of distinct CDR3 sequences, with less than 40% occurring once and the leading ten covering roughly 12%. The study, taken as a whole, reports: A handful of TRBV segments were significantly more frequent in patients than in controls. TRBV5-6, TRBV5-1 and TRBV20-1 were among these segments.

This clonotype has only a few counts. Its antigen remains unknown. The junction departs from the called germline gene at one end, perhaps through a read error. CDR3 length equals 15 residues. CDR1 is LNHNV and CDR2 is YYDKDF in the germline V gene (reference sequence). The origin of this receptor is a girl aged 10 to 17 with multiple sclerosis. Sequencing was performed on blood. The V and J genes are TRBV15 and TRBJ2-6; D might be TRBD1 (6 bases). The CDR3 DNA sequence: TGTGCCACCAGGAGGGACAACTCTGGGGCCAACGCCCTGACTTTC. This codes for CATRRDNSGANALTF.